This T cell receptor (beta chain) was identified in a study of regulatory T cells in long-lasting Graves disease. General study findings and limits: There were preferences for TRBV28, TRBJ1-2 and TRBJ2-5 in persistent disease. Newly diagnosed patients shared 950 to 1,000 public clonotypes; persistent patients shared approximately 2,700.

Researchers made TCR beta libraries by using iRepertoire HTBI primers and running Arm-PCR on CDR3 regions. As processed by the authors: Spanning all samples, the identified segments comprised some 60 TRBV and fewer than 15 TRBJ. One entry per CDR3 protein, called by TCRdb with MiXCR from the multiplex PCR reads. These V and J calls are TCRdb output, not the study's own analysis. The data show roughly 470,000 distinct CDR3 sequences, with less than 25% seen just once and 7% to 10% held by the top ten. Time point indicated: persistent/refractory GD, antithyroid drugs over 5 years with positive TRAb. Preparation of the TCR library used RNA extracted from PBMCs. This clonotype was observed a handful of times. Antigen unknown. V lost 0 bases and J 4 bases, leaving 27 bases between the germline ends. From germline, CDR1 is SGHVS and CDR2 FQNEAQ. The CDR3 runs to 21 residues.

The chain carries TRBV7-8 and TRBJ2-2; TRBD2 might be the D (5 bases). Sequenced here: peripheral blood mononuclear cells (PBMCs), sampled when the disease was refractory, from a patient treated with antithyroid drugs. This sequence originates from a female donor with Graves disease. The CDR3 DNA follows: TGTGCCAGCAGCTTAGCGCTACTAGATCCTCCCATTTCCCGCCGCACCGGGGAGCTGTTTTTT. Translation: CASSLALLDPPISRRTGELFF.